This TCR beta chain was recorded in a study of shared clonotypes between healthy human individuals. It was at deep level that the assay was run. Data came from immunoSEQ multiplex PCR; TCRdb stores just in-frame clones and leaves some out. The sample lists 1.4 million or so clones; roughly 98.5% were seen once. Broader study findings: In a few donors, approximately 5% of naive CD4 clonotypes appeared in common.

The authors divided CD4+ cells into CD45RA+ naive and CD45RA-negative memory subsets. About this clone: What it binds is unknown.

CDR1 is SEHNR and CDR2 is FQNEAQ in the germline V gene (reference sequence). The CDR3 spans 13 residues. Trimming removed 5 bases from V and 13 bases from J, with 18 bases in between. The gene calls are TRBV7-9 and TRBJ2-1; D ambiguous. The receptor's source is a man younger than 45 in good health. The sequencing sample was made of naive CD4+ T cells sorted from blood. As for subset: CD45RA+ positively selected. The chain's CDR3 is CASSPNPSVGQFF. CDR3 in DNA: TGTGCCAGCAGCCCAAACCCCAGTGTCGGCCAGTTCTTC.